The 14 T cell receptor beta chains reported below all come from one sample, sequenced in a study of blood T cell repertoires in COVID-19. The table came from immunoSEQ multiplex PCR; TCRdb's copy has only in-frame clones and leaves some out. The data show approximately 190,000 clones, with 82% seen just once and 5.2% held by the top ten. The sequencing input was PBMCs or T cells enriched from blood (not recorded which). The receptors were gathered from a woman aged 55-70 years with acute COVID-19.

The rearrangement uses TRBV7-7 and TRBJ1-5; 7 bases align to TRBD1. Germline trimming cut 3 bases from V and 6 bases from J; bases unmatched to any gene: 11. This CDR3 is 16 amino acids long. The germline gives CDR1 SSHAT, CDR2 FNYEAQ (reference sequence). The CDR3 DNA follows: TGTGCCAGCAGCTTTTACGACAGGGAAGGGTGTCAGCCCCAGCATTTT. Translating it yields CASSFYDREGCQPQHF.

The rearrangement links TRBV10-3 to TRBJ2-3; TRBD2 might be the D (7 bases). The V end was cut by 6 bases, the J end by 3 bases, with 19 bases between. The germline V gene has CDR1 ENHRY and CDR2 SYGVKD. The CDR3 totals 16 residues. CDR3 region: CAIRVLIGGATDTQYF. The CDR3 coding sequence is TGTGCCATCAGGGTACTCATAGGGGGGGCAACAGATACGCAGTATTTT.

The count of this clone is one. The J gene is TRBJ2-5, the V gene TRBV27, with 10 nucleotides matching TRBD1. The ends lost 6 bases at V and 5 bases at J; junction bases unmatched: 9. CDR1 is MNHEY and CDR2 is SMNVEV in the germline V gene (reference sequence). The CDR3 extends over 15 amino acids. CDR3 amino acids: CASSPGQGLEETQYF. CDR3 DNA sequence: TGTGCCAGCAGCCCGGGACAGGGGCTGGAGGAGACCCAGTACTTC.

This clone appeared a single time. The chain's CDR3 is CASSPLPLAGGPNEQFF. The CDR3 DNA reads TGTGCCAGCTCACCCCTACCACTAGCGGGAGGGCCGAATGAGCAGTTCTTC. The rearrangement links TRBV18 to TRBJ2-1; 13 bases map to TRBD2. This CDR3 has 17 amino acids. J gave up 7 bases and V 3 bases, and 9 bases lay outside the gene matches. Germline lookup yields CDR1 KGHSH and CDR2 LQKENI. Based on the CDR3 plus reference TRBV18 and TRBJ2-1, the full variable domain is NAGVMQNPRHLVRRRGQEARLRCSPMKGHSHVYWYRQLPEEGLKFMVYLQKENIIDESGMPKERFSAEFPKEGPSILRIQQVVRGDSAAYFCASSPLPLAGGPNEQFFGPGTRLTVL.

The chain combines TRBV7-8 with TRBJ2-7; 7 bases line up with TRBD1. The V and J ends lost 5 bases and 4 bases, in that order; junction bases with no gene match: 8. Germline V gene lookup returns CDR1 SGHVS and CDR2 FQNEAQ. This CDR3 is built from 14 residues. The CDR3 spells CASSRGQEPYEQYV. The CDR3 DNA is TGTGCCAGCAGCCGAGGACAGGAGCCGTACGAGCAGTACGTC.

The chain's CDR3 is CASSIPGTGSNGYTF. The CDR3 DNA reads TGTGCCAGTAGTATCCCCGGGACAGGGTCTAATGGCTACACCTTC. The rearrangement links TRBV19 to TRBJ1-2; 9 nucleotides align to TRBD1. V lost 3 bases, J lost 6 bases, and 8 bases stayed unmatched. This CDR3 contains 15 residues. Per germline, CDR1 LNHDA and CDR2 SQIVND (reference sequence).

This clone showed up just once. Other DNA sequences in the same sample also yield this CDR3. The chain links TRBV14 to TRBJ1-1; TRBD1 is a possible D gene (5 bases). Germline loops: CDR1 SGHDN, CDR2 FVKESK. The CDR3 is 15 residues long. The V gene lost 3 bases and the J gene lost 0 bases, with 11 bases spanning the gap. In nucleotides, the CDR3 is TGTGCCAGCAGCCAGGCGGGACGGTTGAACACTGAAGCTTTCTTT. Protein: CASSQAGRLNTEAFF.

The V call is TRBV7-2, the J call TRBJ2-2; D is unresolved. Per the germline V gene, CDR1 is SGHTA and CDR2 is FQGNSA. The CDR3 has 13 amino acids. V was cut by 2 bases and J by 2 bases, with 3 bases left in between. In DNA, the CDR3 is TGTGCCAGCAGCTTACCAAACACCGGGGAGCTGTTTTTT. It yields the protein CASSLPNTGELFF.

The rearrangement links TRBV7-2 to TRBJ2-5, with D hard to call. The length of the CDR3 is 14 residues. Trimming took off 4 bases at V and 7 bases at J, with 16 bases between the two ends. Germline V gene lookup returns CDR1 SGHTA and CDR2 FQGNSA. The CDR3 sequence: CASSSNDWLGTQYF. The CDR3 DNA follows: TGTGCCAGCAGCTCCAACGACTGGCTGGGGACCCAGTACTTC.

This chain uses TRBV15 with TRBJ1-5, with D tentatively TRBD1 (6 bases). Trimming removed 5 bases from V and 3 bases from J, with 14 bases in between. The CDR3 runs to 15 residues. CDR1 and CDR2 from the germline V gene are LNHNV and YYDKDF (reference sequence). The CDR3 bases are TGTGCCACCAGCTTTGTGAGGGGGACCAATCAGCCCCAGCATTTT. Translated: CATSFVRGTNQPQHF.

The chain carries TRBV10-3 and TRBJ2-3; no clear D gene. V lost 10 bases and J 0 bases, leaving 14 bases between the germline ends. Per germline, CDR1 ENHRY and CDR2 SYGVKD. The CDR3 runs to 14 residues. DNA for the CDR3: TGTGCCACCATGGCGGCGTCTAGCACAGATACGCAGTATTTT. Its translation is CATMAASSTDTQYF.

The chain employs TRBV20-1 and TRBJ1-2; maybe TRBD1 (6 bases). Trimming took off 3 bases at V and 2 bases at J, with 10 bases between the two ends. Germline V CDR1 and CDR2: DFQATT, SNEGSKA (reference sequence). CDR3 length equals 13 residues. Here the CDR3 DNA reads TGCAGTGCTAGTACAGGGTCCAACTATGGCTACACCTTC. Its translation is CSASTGSNYGYTF.

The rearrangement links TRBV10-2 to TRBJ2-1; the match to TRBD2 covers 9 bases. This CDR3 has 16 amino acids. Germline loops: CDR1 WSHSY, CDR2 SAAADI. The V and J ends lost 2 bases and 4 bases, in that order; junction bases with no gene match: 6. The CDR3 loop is CASSEASGTLYNEQFF. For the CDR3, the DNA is TGCGCCAGCAGTGAGGCTAGCGGGACCTTATACAATGAGCAGTTCTTC.

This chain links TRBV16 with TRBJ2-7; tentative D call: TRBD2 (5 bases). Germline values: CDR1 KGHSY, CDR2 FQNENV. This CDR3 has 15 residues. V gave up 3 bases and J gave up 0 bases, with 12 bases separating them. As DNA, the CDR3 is TGTGCCAGCAGCCACTTCAGCGGATACTCCTACGAGCAGTACTTC. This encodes CASSHFSGYSYEQYF.